The next 20 T cell receptor beta chains were all read from a single sample in a study of identical twins. In TCRdb, the 5' RACE reads were re-called with MiXCR into one record per CDR3 protein. The sample carries 200,000 to 250,000 distinct CDR3 sequences, approximately 8.3% recorded once. These sequences were also reported in another study, on yellow fever vaccine responses in identical twins.

The source material was memory (CD45RO+) T cells sorted from blood. The source of these receptors is a young woman in good health.

J is TRBJ2-1 and V is TRBV5-1, with a weak D call TRBD2 (6 bases). Germline lookup yields CDR1 SGHRS and CDR2 YFSETQ. This CDR3 comprises 15 residues. With 4 bases removed from V and 4 bases from J, the gap between germline ends came to 15 bases. The CDR3 reads CASSPPAGNYNEQFF. DNA for the CDR3: TGCGCCAGCAGCCCCCCCGCGGGGAATTACAATGAGCAGTTCTTC.

The chain links TRBV10-3 to TRBJ2-1, with 10 bases lining up with TRBD2. CDR1 and CDR2 (germline): ENHRY, SYGVKD. This CDR3 region has 14 residues. J gave up 9 bases and V 8 bases, and 10 bases lay outside the gene matches. The CDR3 DNA is TGTGCCATCCGAGCGGGGGGGCCGGCGGGTGAGCAGTTCTTC. Amino acid sequence: CAIRAGGPAGEQFF.

The J gene is TRBJ1-4, the V gene TRBV7-9; a possible D gene is TRBD1 (5 bases). Deletions cut 8 bases from V and 5 bases from J, with 18 bases between. There are 15 residues in the CDR3. Germline CDR1 and CDR2: SEHNR and FQNEAQ (reference sequence). The CDR3 region is CASRGHQGTNEKLFF. CDR3 nucleotide sequence: TGTGCCAGCCGTGGCCATCAGGGAACGAATGAAAAACTGTTTTTT.

The chain combines TRBV29-1 with TRBJ2-3; the D gene is possibly TRBD1 (5 bases). Germline V CDR1 and CDR2: SQVTM, ANQGSEA. The CDR3 contains 13 residues. V dropped 3 bases and J dropped 2 bases, with 9 bases sitting between them. The CDR3 DNA is TGCAGCGTTGATCACAGGAACACAGATACGCAGTATTTT. Its protein is CSVDHRNTDTQYF.

This chain connects TRBV5-1 to TRBJ2-1, with 11 bases that match TRBD2. The length of the CDR3 is 13 residues. Per germline, CDR1 SGHRS and CDR2 YFSETQ. J gave up 7 bases and V 3 bases, and 0 bases lay outside the gene matches. In DNA form, the CDR3 reads TGCGCCAGCAGCTCTAGCGGGAGGAATGAGCAGTTCTTC. This gives the protein CASSSSGRNEQFF.

This clonotype was recorded at least ten times. The rearrangement uses TRBV4-3 and TRBJ2-1; TRBD2 agrees at 8 bases. With V trimmed by 0 bases and J by 0 bases, 13 bases remained unmatched. The CDR3 consists of 20 residues. The germline gives CDR1 LGHNA, CDR2 YSLEER. Here the CDR3 reads CASSQERVTAGVVSYNEQFF. CDR3 DNA: TGCGCCAGCAGCCAAGAAAGGGTCACAGCGGGAGTAGTCTCCTACAATGAGCAGTTCTTC.

A note on this clonotype: A much bigger clone sits one base away, suggesting this may be a read error. This is likely a read error, given that the CDR3 carries no conserved phenylalanine or tryptophan at its end. This chain joins TRBV14 and TRBJ2-1, with D possibly being TRBD1 (6 bases). The V end was cut by 4 bases, the J end by 3 bases, with 16 bases between. The CDR3 is 16 residues long. Germline loops: CDR1 SGHDN, CDR2 FVKESK. The CDR3: CASSPQSGANYNEQFL. The CDR3 DNA is TGTGCCAGCAGCCCCCAGTCAGGGGCTAACTACAATGAGCAGTTCCTC.

This clonotype was observed many times. The chain couples TRBV12-3 or TRBV12-4 to TRBJ2-3; D remains ambiguous. Trimming left V 3 bases short and J 7 bases short, with 2 bases between. CDR3 length: 10 residues. CDR3: CASSFHTQYF. For the CDR3, the DNA is TGTGCCAGCAGTTTTCATACGCAGTATTTT.

This clonotype was seen only a few times. This rearrangement joins TRBV20-1 to TRBJ2-2; D uncertain. The germline V and J ends were trimmed by 3 bases and 8 bases, with 7 bases remaining between them. This CDR3 contains 11 residues. Germline-derived CDR1 and CDR2 are DFQATT and SNEGSKA (reference sequence). CDR3 DNA: TGCAGTGCTAGTCTATGGGGGGAGCTGTTTTTT. Encoded protein: CSASLWGELFF.

Ten or more counts support this clonotype. This chain links TRBV29-1 with TRBJ2-7; 9 bases fit TRBD1. The V segment lost 5 bases and the J segment 6 bases; nucleotides outside the gene matches: 8. CDR3 length equals 13 residues. Germline assignment: CDR1 SQVTM and CDR2 ANQGSEA. Here the CDR3 reads CSVTHLDRGEQYF. The CDR3 coding sequence is TGCAGCGTTACCCATTTGGACAGGGGCGAGCAGTACTTC.

This chain uses TRBV28 with TRBJ2-3; the D is unclear. This CDR3 region has 12 residues. CDR1 and CDR2 (germline): MDHEN, SYDVKM. Trimming cost V 3 bases and J 4 bases, with 5 bases left between them. The CDR3 sequence: CASSFRADTQYF. Written as DNA, the CDR3 is TGTGCCAGCAGTTTTCGGGCAGATACGCAGTATTTT. The variable domain in full, with the rest retrieved from reference TRBV28 and TRBJ2-3, is DVKVTQSSRYLVKRTGEKVFLECVQDMDHENMFWYRQDPGLGLRLIYFSYDVKMKEKGDIPEGYSVSREKKERFSLILESASTNQTSMYLCASSFRADTQYFGPGTRLTVL.

A few counts support this clonotype. J is TRBJ2-5 and V is TRBV6-2 or TRBV6-3; TRBD2 aligns across 9 bases. The CDR3 loop spans 17 amino acids. Trimming took 2 bases from V and 1 from J; bases not matched to a gene: 8. Germline V gene lookup returns CDR1 MNHEY and CDR2 SVGEGT. CDR3 in amino acids: CASSYNITSGLQETQYF. CDR3 nucleotide sequence: TGTGCCAGCAGTTACAATATAACTAGCGGGCTCCAAGAGACCCAGTACTTC.

This clonotype has more than one count but fewer than ten. The CDR3 sequence: CASGRTEGQPQHF. CDR3 nucleotide sequence: TGTGCCAGCGGACGGACAGAGGGTCAGCCCCAGCATTTT. The chain is built from TRBV2 and TRBJ1-5, with D possibly matching TRBD1 (6 bases). V lost 8 bases to trimming and J lost 6 bases, with 14 bases between them. The germline gives CDR1 SNHLY, CDR2 FYNNEI. The CDR3 is made up of 13 amino acids.

The V call is TRBV5-1, the J call TRBJ2-2, with D tentatively TRBD1 or TRBD2 (5 bases each). Trimming took off 0 bases at V and 4 bases at J, with 10 bases between the two ends. Per the germline V gene, CDR1 is SGHRS and CDR2 is YFSETQ. This CDR3 contains 15 residues. Here the CDR3 DNA reads TGCGCCAGCAGCTTGGTGACAGCGGCCACCGGGGAGCTGTTTTTT. It codes for CASSLVTAATGELFF.

This clonotype appeared many times. The J gene is TRBJ1-3, the V gene TRBV2; D call uncertain. From germline, CDR1 is SNHLY and CDR2 FYNNEI. The CDR3 is 13 residues long. V lost 4 bases to trimming and J lost 4 bases, with 8 bases between them. CDR3 residues: CASSALQGNTIYF. CDR3 bases: TGTGCCAGCAGTGCCCTGCAGGGAAACACCATATATTTT.

The rearrangement uses TRBV6-2 or TRBV6-3 and TRBJ2-6; D gene uncertain. Trimming took off 8 bases at V and 0 bases at J, with 20 bases between the two ends. CDR3 length: 18 residues. The germline gives CDR1 MNHEY, CDR2 SVGEGT. CDR3 loop: CASESHIGPNSGANVLTF. CDR3 DNA: TGTGCCAGCGAGTCACACATCGGGCCCAACTCTGGGGCCAACGTCCTGACTTTC.

This clonotype has more than one count but fewer than ten. This chain joins TRBV11-1 and TRBJ2-3; the match to TRBD2 covers 14 bases. From germline, CDR1 is SGHAT and CDR2 FQDESV (reference sequence). The CDR3 spans 20 residues. Germline trimming cut 2 bases from V and 0 bases from J; bases unmatched to any gene: 10. The CDR3 sequence: CASSLRLGLAGGSSTDTQYF. For the CDR3, the DNA is TGTGCCAGCAGCTTAAGACTTGGACTAGCGGGGGGCTCTAGCACAGATACGCAGTATTTT.

The chain recombines TRBV3-1 with TRBJ2-7, with 10 bases aligning to TRBD1. V trimming: 2 bases; J trimming: 2 bases; junction bases outside the gene matches: 3. The germline gives CDR1 LGHDT, CDR2 YNNKEL (reference sequence). The CDR3 sequence is 15 residues long. CDR3 in amino acids: CASSQPGTGAYEQYF. In nucleotides, the CDR3 is TGTGCCAGCAGCCAACCCGGGACAGGGGCCTACGAGCAGTACTTC.

This clonotype has just a few counts. The rearrangement links TRBV7-9 to TRBJ2-6, with D unresolved. Germline assignment: CDR1 SEHNR and CDR2 FQNEAQ (reference sequence). V was trimmed by 0 bases and J by 2 bases, leaving 5 bases between them. This CDR3 contains 15 residues. CDR3 sequence: CASSLANPGANVLTF. The CDR3 DNA is TGTGCCAGCAGCTTAGCTAACCCTGGGGCCAACGTCCTGACTTTC.

Only a few counts were recorded for this clonotype. The CDR3 is CASSPQGITNEQYF. DNA for the CDR3: TGTGCCAGCTCACCCCAGGGGATAACTAACGAGCAGTACTTC. The rearrangement joins TRBV18 to TRBJ2-7, with D possibly TRBD1 on 6 matching bases. The CDR3 runs 14 residues. Per the germline V gene, CDR1 is KGHSH and CDR2 is LQKENI. V dropped 3 bases and J dropped 5 bases, with 14 bases sitting between them.